The 7 T cell receptor beta chains reported below all come from one sample, sequenced in a study of blood T cell repertoires in COVID-19 (dated by TCRdb to between 2020 and 2021). Library preparation was by the immunoSEQ multiplex PCR assay. As stored in TCRdb, this immuneACCESS dataset retains in-frame rearrangements with V and J assigned. A fraction of the clones does not appear; measured against another copy, unresolved V genes explain less than half of the discrepancy, and the remainder lacks a known reason. This sample holds 100,000 to 120,000 clones; approximately 82% were observed only once. The ten largest clones take up just over 15% of the sample. Material: peripheral blood. The source is a woman older than 75 with acute or convalescent COVID-19.

The chain couples TRBV7-8 to TRBJ2-3; a possible D gene is TRBD1 (6 bases). CDR3 length equals 15 residues. Trimming pared 1 base from V and 2 bases from J, leaving 10 bases between. Germline-derived CDR1 and CDR2 are SGHVS and FQNEAQ. The CDR3 DNA follows: TGTGCCAGCAGCTTAGACAGGGTCACCACAGATACGCAGTATTTT. This translates into CASSLDRVTTDTQYF.

This clone was counted a single time. The CDR3 loop reads CASSSLQESPLHF. DNA for the CDR3: TGTGCCAGCAGCTCGTTACAGGAATCACCCCTCCACTTT. The chain combines TRBV3-1 (or the pseudogene TRBV3-2) with TRBJ1-6; D possibly corresponds to TRBD1 (5 bases). The CDR3 loop spans 13 amino acids. V lost 5 bases, J lost 10 bases, and 12 bases lay in between. CDR1 and CDR2 from the germline V gene are LGHDT and YNNKEL (reference sequence).

The rearrangement links TRBV7-7 to TRBJ2-1; 10 positions agree with TRBD2. The V and J ends lost 5 bases and 5 bases, in that order; junction bases with no gene match: 6. The CDR3 is 15 amino acids. Germline loops: CDR1 SSHAT, CDR2 FNYEAQ (reference sequence). CDR3 protein: CASSPGAGGNNEQFF. The CDR3 nucleotides are TGTGCCAGCAGCCCGGGAGCGGGAGGGAACAATGAGCAGTTCTTC. The full variable domain, rest sourced from reference TRBV7-7 and TRBJ2-1, is GAGVSQSPRYKVTKRGQDVTLRCDPISSHATLYWYQQALGQGPEFLTYFNYEAQPDKSGLPSDRFSAERPEGSISTLTIQRTEQRDSAMYRCASSPGAGGNNEQFFGPGTRLTVL.

CDR3 DNA sequence: TGTGCCAGCAGTTCAGACAGGGGGCGGACAAACACCGGGGAGCTGTTTTTT. Translated: CASSSDRGRTNTGELFF. The V gene is TRBV6-2 or TRBV6-3, the J gene TRBJ2-2; 10 positions agree with TRBD1. This CDR3 comprises 17 residues. With 4 bases clipped from V and 2 bases from J, the junction kept 7 bases outside the gene matches. Germline CDR1 reads MNHEY; CDR2 reads SVGEGT.

The rearrangement joins TRBV7-9 to TRBJ2-1; D unresolved. The CDR3 runs 16 residues. Germline-derived CDR1 and CDR2 are SEHNR and FQNEAQ (reference sequence). V lost 5 bases and J lost 0, with 14 bases in between. In nucleotides, the CDR3 is TGTGCCAGCAGCCCCGCAGACTTACCCTCCTACAATGAGCAGTTCTTC. Translated: CASSPADLPSYNEQFF.

CDR3 protein: CASREQWGGRKTYEQYF. The CDR3 DNA follows: TGCGCCAGCAGGGAACAATGGGGGGGGCGGAAAACCTACGAGCAGTACTTC. The rearrangement uses TRBV23-1 and TRBJ2-7, with D possibly matching TRBD2 (7 bases). TRBV23-1 carries the ORF label, with uncertain function. There are 17 residues in the CDR3. Trimming took off 6 bases at V and 2 bases at J, with 23 bases between the two ends.

The chain joins TRBV6-5 to TRBJ2-7; tentatively, D is TRBD1 (5 bases). Per the germline V gene, CDR1 is MNHEY and CDR2 is SVGAGI. V lost 3 bases to trimming and J lost 2 bases, with 17 bases between them. CDR3 size: 16 residues. The CDR3 DNA is TGTGCCAGCAGTTATCGTGGCCAGGGCAGGGCCTACGAGCAGTACTTC. Translated: CASSYRGQGRAYEQYF.